A single sample is the source of the 30 T cell receptor beta chains below, sequenced in a study of blood T cells in healthy people across ages. With a J-beta primer mix and a sample-barcoded 5' primer, a second PCR ran roughly 6 to 11 cycles. MiXCR, applied by TCRdb to the 5' RACE reads, yields one record per CDR3 protein. The sample holds about 1.6 million distinct CDR3 sequences, around 36% seen once. What was sequenced was blood. These receptors came from a young woman in good health.

J is TRBJ1-2 and V is TRBV20-1; weak D call: TRBD1 (5 bases). Trimming stripped 5 bases from V and 4 bases from J, with 14 bases between. The CDR3 loop spans 13 amino acids. Per germline, CDR1 DFQATT and CDR2 SNEGSKA (reference sequence). The CDR3 spells CSAVTGTVYGYTF. CDR3 sequence (DNA): TGCAGTGCTGTGACCGGGACGGTCTATGGCTACACCTTC.

This clonotype occurred once. A much larger clone lies one base from this, so it may be a read error. This chain joins TRBV9 and TRBJ2-5; TRBD1 agrees at 12 bases. Germline V gives CDR1 SGDLS, CDR2 YYNGEE. The J segment lost 5 bases and the V segment lost 4 bases, leaving 9 bases of the junction unmatched. There are 16 residues in the CDR3. The chain's CDR3 is CASSPGDRGRWETQYF. The CDR3 nucleotides read TGTGCCAGCAGCCCGGGGGACAGGGGGCGATGGGAGACCCAGTACTTC.

This clonotype was recorded a few times. At one end the junction does not follow the germline gene, possibly because of a read error. The rearrangement uses TRBV27 and TRBJ1-5; possible D gene TRBD1, 5 bases. This CDR3 is 16 amino acids long. Germline V gene data show CDR1 as MNHEY and CDR2 as SMNVEV (reference sequence). For the CDR3, the DNA is TGCGCCAGCAGTTTAACGGCAGGGTATAGCAATCAGCCCCAGCATTTT. It is translated as CASSLTAGYSNQPQHF.

The chain employs TRBV27 and TRBJ2-1; D possibly corresponds to TRBD1 (7 bases). Germline V gene sequence: CDR1 MNHEY, CDR2 SMNVEV (reference sequence). This CDR3 is built from 15 residues. V lost 0 bases and J lost 7, with 13 bases in between. The CDR3 is CASSLSLRGENEQFF. CDR3 coding DNA: TGTGCCAGCAGTTTATCCCTCAGGGGGGAGAATGAGCAGTTCTTC.

This chain connects TRBV7-3 to TRBJ2-3; a possible D gene is TRBD2 (6 bases). Trimming stripped 4 bases from V and 3 bases from J, with 14 bases between. Looked up from germline, CDR1 is SGHTA and CDR2 is FQGTGA. The CDR3 has 15 residues. The CDR3 reads CASSYLGAGTDTQYF. The CDR3, as DNA: TGTGCCAGCAGCTACCTCGGGGCGGGGACAGATACGCAGTATTTT. Full variable domain (remainder filled in from reference TRBV7-3 and TRBJ2-3): GAGVSQTPSNKVTEKGKYVELRCDPISGHTALYWYRQSLGQGPEFLIYFQGTGAADDSGLPNDRFFAVRPEGSVSTLKIQRTERGDSAVYLCASSYLGAGTDTQYFGPGTRLTVL.

V and J are TRBV2 and TRBJ1-5; D is unresolved. V dropped 6 bases and J dropped 3 bases, with 15 bases sitting between them. CDR3 size: 15 residues. CDR1 and CDR2 (germline): SNHLY, FYNNEI. CDR3 region: CASSRTVRVNQPQHF. CDR3 DNA sequence: TGTGCCAGCAGCCGCACTGTACGGGTCAATCAGCCCCAGCATTTT.

The chain is built from TRBV3-1 and TRBJ2-5, with 9 bases lining up with TRBD2. This CDR3 comprises 17 residues. With V trimmed by 0 bases and J by 4 bases, 9 bases remained unmatched. The germline gives CDR1 LGHDT, CDR2 YNNKEL (reference sequence). The CDR3 here is CASSQEALAGVGETQYF. CDR3 coding DNA: TGTGCCAGCAGCCAAGAAGCGTTAGCGGGAGTAGGAGAGACCCAGTACTTC.

The rearrangement links TRBV20-1 to TRBJ2-7; TRBD1 aligns across 7 bases. CDR1 and CDR2 (germline): DFQATT, SNEGSKA (reference sequence). The CDR3 sequence is 17 residues long. J was trimmed by 2 bases and V by 1 base; bases with no gene match: 14. The CDR3 reads CSARGRPGQATPYEQYF. The CDR3 DNA sequence: TGCAGTGCTAGAGGGCGTCCAGGACAGGCGACCCCCTACGAGCAGTACTTC.

Points on this clonotype: This likely comes from a read error, as the CDR3 has no conserved phenylalanine or tryptophan at its end. The chain employs TRBV4-1 and TRBJ1-3, with 10 bases matching TRBD1. This CDR3 contains 16 residues. Germline CDR1 reads MGHRA; CDR2 reads YSYEKL. V gave up 2 bases and J gave up 3 bases; unmatched junction bases: 4. Written as DNA, the CDR3 is TGCGCCAGCAGCCAAAGGACAGGGGGGAATGGAAACACCATATATTTG. Translating gives CASSQRTGGNGNTIYL.

The gene calls are TRBV5-8 and TRBJ2-1; D is undetermined. Germline CDR1 and CDR2: SGHTS and YDEGEE. V gave up 4 bases and J gave up 3 bases, with 11 bases separating them. This CDR3 comprises 14 residues. CDR3 in amino acids: CASSTGSFYNEQFF. CDR3 in DNA: TGTGCCAGCAGCACCGGATCCTTCTACAATGAGCAGTTCTTC.

This clonotype was seen many times. This chain connects TRBV15 to TRBJ2-1; perhaps TRBD1 as D (6 bases). The CDR3 runs to 15 residues. V was clipped by 3 bases and J by 8 bases, with 17 bases between them. Germline V gene sequence: CDR1 LNHNV, CDR2 YYDKDF (reference sequence). DNA for the CDR3: TGTGCCACCAGCAGGCTGGACAGTCTCCTAGATGAGCAGTTCTTC. The encoded protein is CATSRLDSLLDEQFF.

This clonotype was counted a few times. This chain uses TRBV25-1 with TRBJ2-2; the D is unclear. This CDR3 is built from 15 residues. Germline V gene sequence: CDR1 MGHDK, CDR2 SYGVNS. V was trimmed by 7 bases and J by 5 bases, leaving 17 bases between them. The CDR3 protein is CASTKRDALTGELFF. CDR3 nucleotides: TGTGCCAGCACCAAAAGAGATGCTTTAACCGGGGAGCTGTTTTTT.

This clonotype has just a few counts. This chain uses TRBV5-6 with TRBJ2-1; TRBD2 matches at 8 bases. Germline values: CDR1 SGHDT, CDR2 YYEEEE. CDR3 length: 17 amino acids. V was pared by 1 base and J by 0 bases, with 6 bases of the junction left unmatched. The CDR3, as DNA: TGTGCCAGCAGCTTGATCCGGGAGGGCCTCTCCTACAATGAGCAGTTCTTC. Residues: CASSLIREGLSYNEQFF.

This clonotype turned up a few times. This chain connects TRBV6-2 or TRBV6-3 to TRBJ2-3; D is undetermined. This CDR3 has 13 amino acids. Germline V gene sequence: CDR1 MNHEY, CDR2 SVGEGT. V lost 4 bases to trimming and J lost 6 bases, with 11 bases between them. The CDR3 DNA follows: TGTGCCAGCAGTTCGCAAGAATTGGATACGCAGTATTTT. Amino acid sequence: CASSSQELDTQYF.

The J gene is TRBJ2-5, the V gene TRBV28; tentative D call: TRBD2 (6 bases). This CDR3 spans 15 amino acids. CDR1 and CDR2 (germline): MDHEN, SYDVKM. Deletions cut 8 bases from V and 11 bases from J, with 27 bases between. The CDR3 protein is CASLIGSGGVGEQYF. The CDR3 bases are TGTGCCAGCCTCATCGGTAGCGGAGGGGTTGGGGAGCAGTACTTC.

This clonotype was counted a few times. The chain combines TRBV7-2 with TRBJ2-1, with D perhaps matching TRBD1 (5 bases). The germline gives CDR1 SGHTA, CDR2 FQGNSA. V was cut by 3 bases and J by 15 bases, with 30 bases left in between. The CDR3 covers 17 residues. The CDR3 region is CASSLAEERQTRLGLFF. CDR3 coding DNA: TGTGCCAGCAGCTTGGCCGAGGAGAGACAGACTCGCTTGGGGCTGTTCTTC.

V and J are TRBV14 and TRBJ2-7; D is possibly TRBD1 or TRBD2 (5 bases each). V was pared by 2 bases and J by 0 bases, with 11 bases between. The germline V gene has CDR1 SGHDN and CDR2 FVKESK. The length of the CDR3 is 15 residues. The CDR3 here is CASSQRGRGSYEQYF. The CDR3 DNA reads TGTGCCAGCAGCCAACGGGGTAGGGGCTCCTACGAGCAGTACTTC.

As concerns this clonotype: A much larger clonotype is one base distant, so this may be a read error. CDR3 sequence (DNA): TGTGCCACCGGAAGTTCCTGCAATGAGCAGTTCTTC. It codes for CATGSSCNEQFF. The chain carries TRBV6-5 and TRBJ2-1; unclear D gene. Per the germline V gene, CDR1 is MNHEY and CDR2 is SVGAGI. This CDR3 is 12 amino acids long.

In this sample, this clonotype turned up a few times. The rearrangement joins TRBV7-9 to TRBJ1-4; D may match TRBD1 or TRBD2 (5 bases each). The closer fit of TRBJ2-2 to the DNA end suggests the J call may be wrong. The CDR3 is 15 amino acids. The V gene's germline CDR1 is SEHNR and CDR2 FQNEAQ (reference sequence). The CDR3 is CASRIGAVDGKELFF. The CDR3 nucleotides are TGTGCCAGCAGAATCGGGGCAGTCGACGGGAAGGAGCTGTTTTTT.

There are a few counts of this clonotype. The chain recombines TRBV7-9 with TRBJ2-6; D may be TRBD1 or TRBD2 (5 bases each). Germline V CDR1 and CDR2: SEHNR, FQNEAQ (reference sequence). Deletions cut 8 bases from V and 2 bases from J, with 19 bases between. The CDR3 sequence is 17 residues long. The CDR3 coding sequence is TGTGCCAGCGCCCCATTGGGGGAAGTCGCTGGGGCCAACGTCCTGACTTTC. As protein: CASAPLGEVAGANVLTF.

With regard to this clonotype: A much larger clone differs by one base, so this may be a read error. V gene TRBV4-2 combines with J gene TRBJ2-1, with D possibly matching TRBD2 (6 bases). V was clipped by 4 bases and J by 9 bases, with 13 bases between them. There are 13 residues in the CDR3. Germline loops: CDR1 LGHNA, CDR2 YNFKEQ. This CDR3 is CASSRARDSEQFF. CDR3 in DNA: TGTGCCAGCAGCCGGGCCAGGGACTCTGAGCAGTTCTTC.

V and J are TRBV6-2 or TRBV6-3 and TRBJ2-3, with a tentative D call TRBD1 (5 bases). Germline lookup yields CDR1 MNHEY and CDR2 SVGEGT. The CDR3 has 15 amino acids. Trimming left V 6 bases short and J 2 bases short, with 15 bases between. CDR3 sequence: CASRPGAGHTDTQYF. DNA of the CDR3: TGTGCCAGCAGACCCGGAGCCGGACACACAGATACGCAGTATTTT.

The chain carries TRBV7-9 and TRBJ2-5; TRBD1 is a possible D gene (6 bases). Per the germline V gene, CDR1 is SEHNR and CDR2 is FQNEAQ (reference sequence). Trimming shortened V by 1 base and J by 11 bases, and 20 bases separated the two germline ends. The CDR3 is 15 residues long. The CDR3 loop is CASSLGQGLLGEQYF. CDR3 in DNA: TGTGCCAGCAGCTTAGGCCAGGGGCTCCTCGGAGAGCAGTACTTC. Filled out from reference TRBV7-9 and TRBJ2-5, the complete variable domain reads DTGVSQNPRHKITKRGQNVTFRCDPISEHNRLYWYRQTLGQGPEFLTYFQNEAQLEKSRLLSDRFSAERPKGSFSTLEIQRTEQGDSAMYLCASSLGQGLLGEQYFGPGTRLLVL.

In this sample, this clonotype turned up a few times. The rearrangement uses TRBV15 and TRBJ2-1; 7 bases are shared with TRBD2. The CDR3 has 15 amino acids. Germline trimming cut 9 bases from V and 0 bases from J; bases unmatched to any gene: 8. The germline gives CDR1 LNHNV, CDR2 YYDKDF (reference sequence). The chain's CDR3 is CATASRDYSYNEQFF. The CDR3 nucleotides read TGTGCCACAGCGAGCCGGGACTACTCCTACAATGAGCAGTTCTTC.

This clonotype was detected only once. A much bigger clone sits one base away, suggesting this may be a read error. V is TRBV5-1 and J is TRBJ2-1; 10 bases align to TRBD2. Germline values: CDR1 SGHRS, CDR2 YFSETQ. The CDR3 covers 16 residues. J lost 8 bases, V lost 4 bases, and 12 bases had no gene match. The CDR3 coding sequence is TGCGCCAGCAGCCTGACCATAGGGACTAGCGTATATGAGCAGTTCTTC. Residues: CASSLTIGTSVYEQFF.

A note on this clonotype: A much larger clone sits a single nucleotide away, making a read error possible. J is TRBJ2-7 and V is TRBV12-3 or TRBV12-4; possibly TRBD1 for D (5 bases). CDR3 size: 14 residues. The CDR3 sequence is CVSSLKDTAYEQYF. In DNA form, the CDR3 reads TGTGTCAGCAGTCTCAAGGACACAGCCTACGAGCAGTACTTC.

The V call is TRBV28, the J call TRBJ2-1; D is unclear. V was shortened by 3 bases and J by 7 bases, with 13 bases between the two germline ends. The germline gives CDR1 MDHEN, CDR2 SYDVKM. The CDR3 has 14 amino acids. The CDR3 DNA follows: TGTGCCAGCAGTTTGGGTAGAAAGTCGAATGAGCAGTTCTTC. As protein: CASSLGRKSNEQFF.

V is TRBV7-2 and J is TRBJ1-1; the match to TRBD1 covers 7 bases. From germline, CDR1 is SGHTA and CDR2 FQGNSA. This CDR3 is 13 amino acids long. With V trimmed by 1 base and J by 8 bases, 4 bases remained unmatched. The chain's CDR3 is CASSLGRQGEAFF. The CDR3 nucleotides are TGTGCCAGCAGCTTAGGGAGACAGGGCGAAGCTTTCTTT.

Only a few counts were recorded for this clonotype. V usage is TRBV3-1 and J usage is TRBJ1-6; D not certain. CDR1 is LGHDT, CDR2 YNNKEL, per germline (reference sequence). V gave up 3 bases and J gave up 7 bases, with 7 bases separating them. The CDR3 contains 13 residues. The CDR3: CASSHIRNSPLHF. The CDR3 bases are TGTGCCAGCAGCCATATCAGAAATTCACCCCTCCACTTT.

This clonotype turned up a few times. The chain carries TRBV10-3 and TRBJ1-1; 8 bases match TRBD1. Germline V lookup: CDR1 ENHRY, CDR2 SYGVKD. V was pared by 6 bases and J by 4 bases, with 7 bases of the junction left unmatched. This CDR3 has 14 amino acids. The DNA for the CDR3 is TGTGCCATCAGCCGGACAGGGAATCGCACTGAAGCTTTCTTT. It codes for CAISRTGNRTEAFF.